The 16 T cell receptor beta chains below were found in one sample sequenced in a study of blood T cell repertoires in COVID-19. Sequencing was performed with immunoSEQ multiplex PCR; in TCRdb, only in-frame clones are kept and a portion is missing. The sample lists over 120,000 clones; 75% to 90% were seen once. Sequenced material: peripheral blood. The receptors were sampled from a man in his 70s who had recovered from COVID-19.

This clone turned up a few times. V gene TRBV4-3 combines with J gene TRBJ2-1; D unresolved. This CDR3 has 15 residues. Trimming took off 0 bases at V and 1 base at J, with 7 bases between the two ends. Germline values: CDR1 LGHNA, CDR2 YSLEER. In nucleotides, the CDR3 is TGCGCCAGCAGCCAAGACAGGCTTTCCTACAATGAGCAGTTCTTC. It codes for CASSQDRLSYNEQFF.

This clone was observed a few times. The CDR3 region is CASSDWWDMTLANGYTF. CDR3 DNA: TGTGCCAGCAGTGATTGGTGGGACATGACTCTCGCGAACGGCTACACCTTC. The chain combines TRBV2 with TRBJ1-2, with TRBD1 as a possible D gene (6 bases). V was trimmed by 3 bases and J by 8 bases, leaving 25 bases between them. CDR3 length equals 17 residues. CDR1 is SNHLY, CDR2 FYNNEI, per germline.

The chain recombines TRBV6-5 with TRBJ2-5; TRBD2 agrees at 13 bases. The V and J ends lost 5 bases and 4 bases, in that order; junction bases with no gene match: 4. This CDR3 is built from 15 residues. The germline CDR1 and CDR2 sequences are MNHEY and SVGAGI. The CDR3 nucleotides are TGTGCCAGCAGTCCGGGACTAGCGGGACCAGAGACCCAGTACTTC. Protein product: CASSPGLAGPETQYF.

This clone was observed a single time. The DNA of the CDR3 is TGTGCCAGCAGCCCGACAACCTACGAGCAGTACTTC. Translation: CASSPTTYEQYF. The V call is TRBV7-2, the J call TRBJ2-7; no reliable D call. The CDR3 covers 12 residues. Trimming stripped 5 bases from V and 2 bases from J, with 7 bases between. The germline V gene encodes CDR1 SGHTA and CDR2 FQGNSA.

The gene calls are TRBV19 and TRBJ2-7, with TRBD1 matching 7 bases. CDR3 length: 14 amino acids. Trimming took 4 bases from V and 2 from J; bases not matched to a gene: 5. From germline, CDR1 is LNHDA and CDR2 SQIVND (reference sequence). CDR3 region: CASSRGQWTYEQYF. CDR3 coding DNA: TGTGCCAGTAGTAGGGGACAGTGGACCTACGAGCAGTACTTC. The full variable domain, rest sourced from reference TRBV19 and TRBJ2-7, is DGGITQSPKYLFRKEGQNVTLSCEQNLNHDAMYWYRQDPGQGLRLIYYSQIVNDFQKGDIAEGYSVSREKKESFPLTVTSAQKNPTAFYLCASSRGQWTYEQYFGPGTRLTVT.

The gene calls are TRBV3-1 (or the pseudogene TRBV3-2) and TRBJ2-1; 14 positions agree with TRBD2. CDR3 length: 16 residues. Germline V gene sequence: CDR1 LGHDT, CDR2 YNNKEL (reference sequence). V lost 4 bases, J lost 9 bases, and 8 bases stayed unmatched. The CDR3 bases are TGTGCCAGCAGCCCGACTAGCGGGAGGGCCAAGGTTGAGCAGTTCTTC. As protein: CASSPTSGRAKVEQFF.

The chain carries TRBV2 and TRBJ1-4; the D gene is possibly TRBD1 (6 bases). The CDR3 runs 12 residues. Germline values: CDR1 SNHLY, CDR2 FYNNEI. Deletions cut 6 bases from V and 8 bases from J, with 10 bases between. The CDR3 sequence: CASRDQGEKLFF. The CDR3 nucleotides read TGTGCCAGCAGAGATCAGGGGGAAAAACTGTTTTTT. Together with reference TRBV2 and TRBJ1-4, the CDR3 gives the full variable domain: EPEVTQTPSHQVTQMGQEVILRCVPISNHLYFYWYRQILGQKVEFLVSFYNNEISEKSEIFDDQFSVERPDGSNFTLKIRSTKLEDSAMYFCASRDQGEKLFFGSGTQLSVL.

This chain uses TRBV20-1 with TRBJ1-5; possibly TRBD1 for D (5 bases). Germline V gene data show CDR1 as DFQATT and CDR2 as SNEGSKA (reference sequence). This CDR3 is 14 amino acids long. V was cut by 3 bases and J by 0 bases, with 9 bases left in between. The CDR3 DNA follows: TGCAGTGCTAGTAGCAGGGATAGCAATCAGCCCCAGCATTTT. Its translation is CSASSRDSNQPQHF.

This chain connects TRBV29-1 to TRBJ2-1, with D possibly being TRBD2 (5 bases). The CDR3 has 13 amino acids. V gave up 6 bases and J gave up 2 bases, with 11 bases separating them. CDR1 is SQVTM and CDR2 is ANQGSEA in the germline V gene. In DNA, the CDR3 is TGCAGCGTGGGAACACTAGCCTACAATGAGCAGTTCTTC. Its translation is CSVGTLAYNEQFF.

The chain uses TRBV7-2 and TRBJ2-2, with D possibly being TRBD1 (6 bases). The CDR3 is 14 amino acids. The V end was cut by 3 bases, the J end by 5 bases, with 10 bases between. Per the germline V gene, CDR1 is SGHTA and CDR2 is FQGNSA. CDR3 residues: CASSLVRGTGELFF. In nucleotides, the CDR3 is TGTGCCAGCAGCTTGGTCAGGGGTACCGGGGAGCTGTTTTTT.

This clone occurred once. This sequence joins TRBV18 and TRBJ1-4; perhaps TRBD1 as D (5 bases). This CDR3 has 16 amino acids. The ends were cut back, 0 bases at V and 2 bases at J, with 10 bases in the middle. Germline CDR1 KGHSH, CDR2 LQKENI. The CDR3 region is CASSPPQGYTNEKLFF. The DNA of the CDR3 is TGTGCCAGCTCACCACCGCAGGGTTACACTAATGAAAAACTGTTTTTT. The full variable domain, with the rest looked up from reference TRBV18 and TRBJ1-4, is NAGVMQNPRHLVRRRGQEARLRCSPMKGHSHVYWYRQLPEEGLKFMVYLQKENIIDESGMPKERFSAEFPKEGPSILRIQQVVRGDSAAYFCASSPPQGYTNEKLFFGSGTQLSVL.

The chain uses TRBV6-5 and TRBJ2-7; D remains ambiguous. V was pared by 6 bases and J by 3 bases, with 6 bases between. The length of the CDR3 is 11 residues. Germline-derived CDR1 and CDR2 are MNHEY and SVGAGI. In DNA form, the CDR3 reads TGTGCCAGCAGACTACACTACGAGCAGTACTTC. Translation gives CASRLHYEQYF.

This clone has just a few counts. The chain couples TRBV4-2 to TRBJ2-7, with 8 bases fitting TRBD2. V lost 3 bases, J lost 2 bases, and 9 bases stayed unmatched. CDR3 length equals 16 residues. CDR1 is LGHNA, CDR2 YNFKEQ, per germline. The CDR3 sequence: CASSHLAGAMPYEQYF. The CDR3 DNA reads as TGTGCCAGCAGCCACCTAGCGGGTGCAATGCCCTACGAGCAGTACTTC.

CDR3 nucleotides: TGTGCCTGGTCCGGAGGGGGGGGCCCTGGGGCCAACGTCCTGACTTTC. As protein: CAWSGGGGPGANVLTF. The J gene is TRBJ2-6, the V gene TRBV30, with D possibly being TRBD2 (7 bases). There are 16 residues in the CDR3. From germline, CDR1 is GTSNPN and CDR2 SVGIG (reference sequence). V was cut by 5 bases and J by 2 bases, with 16 bases left in between.

This rearrangement joins TRBV7-7 to TRBJ2-5, with TRBD1 identical over 10 bases. Germline loops: CDR1 SSHAT, CDR2 FNYEAQ (reference sequence). Germline trimming cut 2 bases from V and 5 bases from J; bases unmatched to any gene: 5. This CDR3 comprises 15 residues. The CDR3 bases are TGTGCCAGCAGCTTACGACAGGGGGCCTTGGAGACCCAGTACTTC. Translating it yields CASSLRQGALETQYF.

This sequence joins TRBV30 and TRBJ2-2, with TRBD1 as a possible D gene (6 bases). V was clipped by 2 bases and J by 2 bases, with 9 bases between them. This CDR3 has 14 amino acids. The germline V gene encodes CDR1 GTSNPN and CDR2 SVGIG (reference sequence). CDR3 in amino acids: CAWSYRVNTGELFF. DNA for the CDR3: TGTGCCTGGAGTTACAGGGTAAACACCGGGGAGCTGTTTTTT.